These 27 T cell receptor beta chains were sequenced from one sample in a study of regulatory T cells in long-lasting Graves disease. TCR beta libraries were built with iRepertoire HTBI primers and Arm-PCR of CDR3 regions. One entry per CDR3 protein, called by TCRdb with MiXCR from the multiplex PCR reads. The sample has hundreds of thousands of distinct CDR3 sequences; 15% to 19% are singletons. The time point is: newly diagnosed GD, antithyroid drugs for less than 3 months. The TCR library was made from RNA extracted from PBMCs. Material: peripheral blood mononuclear cells (PBMCs), obtained at new diagnosis, from a patient treated with antithyroid drugs. These receptors were collected from a female donor with Graves disease.

The chain uses TRBV7-8 and TRBJ2-7; a possible D gene is TRBD1 (5 bases). The CDR3 is made up of 15 amino acids. Trimming cost V 1 base and J 0 bases, with 10 bases left between them. Germline-derived CDR1 and CDR2 are SGHVS and FQNEAQ. The DNA of the CDR3 is TGTGCCAGCAGCTTAGGGGCAGGGATCTCCTACGAGCAGTACTTC. Residues: CASSLGAGISYEQYF.

This chain links TRBV11-2 with TRBJ1-6; TRBD1 matches at 7 bases. CDR1 and CDR2 from the germline V gene are SGHAT and FQNNGV. There are 15 residues in the CDR3. V trimming: 2 bases; J trimming: 7 bases; junction bases outside the gene matches: 5. The CDR3 sequence is CASSLPQGGNSPLHF. The CDR3 DNA reads TGTGCCAGCAGCTTACCCCAGGGGGGGAATTCACCCCTCCACTTT. The entire variable domain, with the rest obtained from reference TRBV11-2 and TRBJ1-6, is as follows: EAGVAQSPRYKIIEKRQSVAFWCNPISGHATLYWYQQILGQGPKLLIQFQNNGVVDDSQLPKDRFSAERLKGVDSTLKIQPAKLEDSAVYLCASSLPQGGNSPLHFGNGTRLTVT.

This clonotype has ten or more counts. The chain is built from TRBV19 and TRBJ1-1; 8 bases match TRBD1. V lost 5 bases to trimming and J lost 7 bases; unmatched junction nucleotides: 9. The V gene's germline CDR1 is LNHDA and CDR2 SQIVND (reference sequence). This CDR3 has 14 amino acids. CDR3 in amino acids: CASSSHRGYLEAFF. CDR3 nucleotide sequence: TGTGCCAGTAGTTCGCACAGGGGGTACCTTGAAGCTTTCTTT.

In this sample, this clonotype turned up many times. The rearrangement uses TRBV24-1 and TRBJ2-3, with 12 bases that match TRBD2. CDR1 KGHDR and CDR2 SFDVKD come from the germline V gene. The CDR3 runs to 16 residues. V dropped 5 bases and J dropped 4; count of bases not matched to a gene: 6. The CDR3 DNA reads as TGTGCCACCAGTGGAAGGACTAGCGGGAAGGCAGATACGCAGTATTTT. This translates into CATSGRTSGKADTQYF.

This clonotype was observed a handful of times. V and J are TRBV18 and TRBJ2-3, with D tentatively TRBD2 (5 bases). Trimming pared 2 bases from V and 7 bases from J, leaving 7 bases between. Germline CDR1 reads KGHSH; CDR2 reads LQKENI. CDR3 length: 12 amino acids. Written as DNA, the CDR3 is TGTGCCAGCTCACCAGAGGACTATACGCAGTATTTT. It translates to CASSPEDYTQYF.

This clonotype was seen ten or more times. The rearrangement links TRBV19 to TRBJ1-1; D possibly corresponds to TRBD1 (5 bases). From germline, CDR1 is LNHDA and CDR2 SQIVND (reference sequence). The V and J ends lost 4 bases and 5 bases respectively, with 14 bases between them. This CDR3 comprises 14 residues. The CDR3 loop reads CASSTGGERTEAFF. Written as DNA, the CDR3 is TGTGCCAGTAGTACCGGAGGGGAACGGACTGAAGCTTTCTTT.

This clonotype has just a few counts. The rearrangement links TRBV6-1 to TRBJ1-2; possibly TRBD1 for D (6 bases). Trimming cost V 2 bases and J 4 bases, with 11 bases left between them. The V gene's germline CDR1 is MNHNS and CDR2 SASEGT. CDR3 size: 14 residues. The CDR3: CASSEIQGVYGYTF. DNA for the CDR3: TGTGCCAGCAGTGAAATACAGGGAGTCTATGGCTACACCTTC.

This clonotype was seen repeatedly, ten times or more. The V gene is TRBV5-1, the J gene TRBJ1-3; TRBD1 is a possible D gene (5 bases). This CDR3 spans 17 amino acids. Trimming removed 4 bases at V and 0 bases at J, with 17 bases between. Germline CDR1 and CDR2: SGHRS and YFSETQ. The DNA for the CDR3 is TGCGCCAGCAGCCCTTACACAGGACTGGACTCTGGAAACACCATATATTTT. Translation gives CASSPYTGLDSGNTIYF.

V usage is TRBV7-3 and J usage is TRBJ2-3; possibly TRBD2 for D (6 bases). CDR1 is SGHTA, CDR2 FQGTGA, per germline. There are 14 residues in the CDR3. The V and J ends lost 6 bases and 5 bases respectively, with 15 bases between them. CDR3 coding DNA: TGTGCCAGCAGAATCGGGGGAGTGGGAGATACGCAGTATTTT. This encodes CASRIGGVGDTQYF. The whole variable domain, remainder taken from reference TRBV7-3 and TRBJ2-3, is GAGVSQTPSNKVTEKGKYVELRCDPISGHTALYWYRQSLGQGPEFLIYFQGTGAADDSGLPNDRFFAVRPEGSVSTLKIQRTERGDSAVYLCASRIGGVGDTQYFGPGTRLTVL.

In this sample, this clonotype turned up many times. The V call is TRBV27, the J call TRBJ1-5, with D perhaps matching TRBD1 (5 bases). V was pared by 1 base and J by 6 bases, with 13 bases between. The CDR3 consists of 15 residues. Germline V gives CDR1 MNHEY, CDR2 SMNVEV (reference sequence). Written as DNA, the CDR3 is TGTGCCAGCAGTTTATTGCCCCGGGACTTTCAGCCCCAGCATTTT. Protein product: CASSLLPRDFQPQHF.

The rearrangement uses TRBV27 and TRBJ1-1, with unresolved D. V lost 10 bases to trimming and J lost 7 bases, with 13 bases between them. CDR3 length equals 11 residues. Germline V CDR1 and CDR2: MNHEY, SMNVEV (reference sequence). The CDR3 DNA reads TGTGCCACCACCCTCGGCCGTGAAGCTTTCTTT. As protein: CATTLGREAFF.

This clonotype has ten or more counts. This rearrangement joins TRBV2 to TRBJ1-2; tentatively, D is TRBD1 (6 bases). Germline CDR1 is SNHLY and CDR2 is FYNNEI. V was trimmed by 7 bases and J by 3 bases, leaving 15 bases between them. CDR3 length: 14 amino acids. The chain's CDR3 is CASTRSGEDYGYTF. CDR3 DNA sequence: TGTGCCAGCACGAGGTCAGGGGAGGACTATGGCTACACCTTC.

This clonotype was found a few times. The junction shows a germline mismatch at one end, possibly a read error. The chain links TRBV20-1 to TRBJ1-1; no clear D. CDR1 is DFQATT and CDR2 is SNEGSKA in the germline V gene (reference sequence). The CDR3 loop spans 14 amino acids. The CDR3 is CSARRRAAVTEALF. The CDR3 coding sequence is TGCAGTGCCCGCCGCCGGGCCGCCGTCACTGAAGCTCTCTTT.

This clonotype turned up a few times. The chain combines TRBV7-7 with TRBJ2-6; possibly TRBD1 for D (6 bases). From germline, CDR1 is SSHAT and CDR2 FNYEAQ (reference sequence). The CDR3 consists of 15 residues. V was pared by 5 bases and J by 3 bases, with 11 bases between. The CDR3, as DNA: TGTGCCAGCAGCGCAGGGGTTTTTGGGGCCAACGTCCTGACTTTC. Amino acids: CASSAGVFGANVLTF.

This clonotype has ten or more counts. The J gene is TRBJ1-1, the V gene TRBV2; TRBD1 might be the D (6 bases). V shed 6 bases and J shed 2 bases, with 16 bases lying between them. Germline V gene sequence: CDR1 SNHLY, CDR2 FYNNEI. This CDR3 is built from 15 residues. The CDR3 sequence is CASSKLTGTNTEAFF. The CDR3 DNA sequence: TGTGCCAGCAGCAAATTGACAGGAACCAACACTGAAGCTTTCTTT.

This clonotype was found many times. V gene TRBV6-1 combines with J gene TRBJ2-3; D is possibly TRBD1 or TRBD2 (5 bases each). The CDR3 has 16 residues. The V gene's germline CDR1 is MNHNS and CDR2 SASEGT. V lost 5 bases and J 0 bases, leaving 15 bases between the germline ends. CDR3 residues: CASSKVKGSSTDTQYF. CDR3 in DNA: TGTGCCAGCAGTAAGGTGAAGGGGAGTAGCACAGATACGCAGTATTTT.

This clonotype has at least ten counts. The chain uses TRBV4-2 and TRBJ2-7; D unresolved. CDR3 length equals 14 residues. Germline CDR1 LGHNA, CDR2 YNFKEQ. Trimming took 0 bases from V and 3 from J, leaving 9 bases between them. CDR3 DNA sequence: TGTGCCAGCAGCCAAGAATTGCGAGACTACGAGCAGTACTTC. It translates to CASSQELRDYEQYF.

This clonotype was seen at least ten times. The chain uses TRBV4-2 and TRBJ1-5, with a weak D call TRBD1 (5 bases). Trimming cost V 0 bases and J 7 bases, with 13 bases left between them. CDR1 LGHNA and CDR2 YNFKEQ come from the germline V gene. The CDR3 sequence is 15 residues long. As DNA, the CDR3 is TGTGCCAGCAGCCAAGATGAGGGCGGGGGACAGCCCCAGCATTTT. Protein product: CASSQDEGGGQPQHF.

This clonotype appeared many times. The chain couples TRBV9 to TRBJ2-2; no firm D call. CDR3 length: 12 residues. Germline CDR1 is SGDLS and CDR2 is YYNGEE. Trimming took off 0 bases at V and 7 bases at J, with 4 bases between the two ends. The CDR3 sequence is CASSVEIGELFF. CDR3 DNA: TGTGCCAGCAGCGTAGAAATCGGGGAGCTGTTTTTT.

This clonotype was detected only a few times. J is TRBJ2-5 and V is TRBV5-4, with TRBD2 matching over 14 bases. Germline assignment: CDR1 SGHNT and CDR2 YYREEE (reference sequence). V shed 3 bases and J 5 bases; nucleotides not matched to a gene: 9. The CDR3 loop spans 17 amino acids. Here the CDR3 DNA reads TGTGCCAGCAGCTCTGGACTAGCGGGAGGAGGACTGGAGACCCAGTACTTC. Translating it yields CASSSGLAGGGLETQYF.

This clonotype was seen repeatedly, ten times or more. The junction shows a germline mismatch at one end, possibly a read error. This chain uses TRBV7-2 with TRBJ2-3; 10 positions agree with TRBD2. Looked up from germline, CDR1 is SGHTA and CDR2 is FQGNSA. The CDR3 contains 16 residues. The CDR3 DNA reads TGTGCCAGCAGCTTAGCCCCTTCAAACTTAGCGGGGGGCGCCATTTTT. Its translation: CASSLAPSNLAGGAIF.

V gene TRBV20-1 combines with J gene TRBJ1-1; no firm D call. The CDR3 runs 11 residues. The germline V and J ends were trimmed by 6 bases and 6 bases, with 11 bases remaining between them. The germline V gene encodes CDR1 DFQATT and CDR2 SNEGSKA (reference sequence). DNA of the CDR3: TGCAGTGCCATCAGTGACTCTGAAGCTTTCTTT. This translates into CSAISDSEAFF.

This clonotype was seen ten or more times. V usage is TRBV4-1 and J usage is TRBJ1-5; D perhaps matches TRBD1 (6 bases). CDR3 length: 16 residues. Looked up from germline, CDR1 is MGHRA and CDR2 is YSYEKL. Trimming cost V 4 bases and J 6 bases, with 19 bases left between them. The CDR3 bases are TGCGCCAGCAGCCCTCGGACAGTGGAGTCTGTTCAGCCCCAGCATTTT. Protein product: CASSPRTVESVQPQHF.

The J gene is TRBJ1-5, the V gene TRBV6-9; D might be TRBD1 (6 bases). The CDR3 length is 15 residues. The V and J ends lost 4 bases and 1 base respectively, with 11 bases between them. Germline V gene lookup returns CDR1 MNHGY and CDR2 SVAAGI. The CDR3 DNA sequence: TGTGCCAGCAGTTCCAGGGGTCCAAGCAATCAGCCCCAGCATTTT. It specifies CASSSRGPSNQPQHF.

Many counts were recorded for this clonotype. The gene calls are TRBV4-3 and TRBJ1-1, with no clear D. In germline, CDR1 is LGHNA, CDR2 YSLEER. Trimming took off 4 bases at V and 1 base at J, with 13 bases between the two ends. This CDR3 is 15 amino acids long. The CDR3 spells CASSPNGQQNTEAFF. For the CDR3, the DNA is TGCGCCAGCAGCCCCAACGGGCAGCAGAACACTGAAGCTTTCTTT.

J is TRBJ2-1 and V is TRBV20-1; 11 nucleotides line up with TRBD1. Germline assignment: CDR1 DFQATT and CDR2 SNEGSKA (reference sequence). V lost 5 bases, J lost 6 bases, and 12 bases stayed unmatched. This CDR3 has 16 residues. DNA of the CDR3: TGCAGTGCTCCTTACCAAGGACAGGGGGCGCTCAATGAGCAGTTCTTC. Protein product: CSAPYQGQGALNEQFF.

In this sample, this clonotype turned up many times. The chain has TRBV6-1 and TRBJ2-3; D not resolved. Germline CDR1 is MNHNS and CDR2 is SASEGT. There are 15 residues in the CDR3. Trimming stripped 1 base from V and 0 bases from J, with 8 bases between. DNA of the CDR3: TGTGCCAGCAGTGAAGAAGGTTCTAGCACAGATACGCAGTATTTT. It is translated as CASSEEGSSTDTQYF.